One and the same sample provided the 25 T cell receptor beta chains below, sequenced in a study of cytomegalovirus exposure and HLA in healthy donors. Primers for the PCR totalled 60 Vbeta and 13 Jbeta. This table comes from immunoSEQ multiplex PCR, and its TCRdb copy is limited to in-frame clones, with some not included. The repertoire holds about 170,000 clones, with 60% to 80% as singletons. Sample: PBMCs. The receptors come from a woman aged 45-65 years in good health and CMV-seropositive.

J is TRBJ2-3 and V is TRBV2, with TRBD2 identical over 9 bases. The CDR3 runs to 16 residues. Trimming removed 6 bases from V and 1 base from J; junction bases left unmatched: 8. Germline V CDR1 and CDR2: SNHLY, FYNNEI. The CDR3, as DNA: TGTGCCAGCAGCCCAGGGGCGGGGGGGCGCACAGATACGCAGTATTTT. Translated, it gives CASSPGAGGRTDTQYF.

J is TRBJ2-3 and V is TRBV2, with 14 bases lining up with TRBD2. The trim removed 9 bases at V and 3 bases at J, leaving 8 bases unmatched. Germline CDR1 and CDR2: SNHLY and FYNNEI. The CDR3 consists of 16 residues. CDR3 in amino acids: CARTRGLAGVTDTQYF. CDR3 bases: TGTGCCAGAACAAGGGGACTAGCGGGAGTGACAGATACGCAGTATTTT.

As to this clone: Within the sample, other DNA sequences also encode this same CDR3. The genes are TRBV6-5 and TRBJ1-4; tentatively, D is TRBD1 (5 bases). The CDR3 covers 15 residues. Trimming took 3 bases from V and 7 from J, leaving 15 bases between them. Germline V lookup: CDR1 MNHEY, CDR2 SVGAGI. This chain's CDR3 is CASSYSGRGGEKLFF. For the CDR3, the DNA is TGTGCCAGCAGTTATTCGGGGCGCGGGGGTGAAAAACTGTTTTTT.

V and J are TRBV15 and TRBJ2-2; D gene ambiguous. V gave up 8 bases and J gave up 2 bases, with 9 bases separating them. Germline values: CDR1 LNHNV, CDR2 YYDKDF (reference sequence). This CDR3 region has 13 residues. This CDR3 reads CATSRSNTGELFF. For the CDR3, the DNA is TGTGCCACCTCTCGGTCAAACACCGGGGAGCTGTTTTTT.

This chain uses TRBV5-5 with TRBJ1-6, with D perhaps TRBD1 (5 bases). V lost 7 bases and J 13 bases, leaving 21 bases between the germline ends. This CDR3 is 14 amino acids long. The germline CDR1 and CDR2 sequences are SGHKS and YYEKEE (reference sequence). CDR3 bases: TGTGCCAGCTCCCGTGGAGGGGACCTGGAGCCCCTCCACTTT. Translated: CASSRGGDLEPLHF.

The chain joins TRBV6-5 to TRBJ1-1; D gene uncertain. Trimming pared 4 bases from V and 10 bases from J, leaving 10 bases between. CDR3 length: 11 amino acids. Germline assignment: CDR1 MNHEY and CDR2 SVGAGI. The CDR3 bases are TGTGCCAGCAGTTCCACGGGTCTAGCTTTCTTT. Translating gives CASSSTGLAFF.

The J gene is TRBJ1-1, the V gene TRBV7-9; 9 bases agree with TRBD1. This CDR3 spans 15 amino acids. Germline V CDR1 and CDR2: SEHNR, FQNEAQ (reference sequence). V shed 5 bases and J 2 bases; nucleotides not matched to a gene: 6. This chain's CDR3 is CASSAPGQGNTEAFF. DNA for the CDR3: TGTGCCAGCAGCGCCCCGGGACAGGGCAACACTGAAGCTTTCTTT.

The chain couples TRBV5-1 to TRBJ1-1; D not certain. With 4 bases removed from V and 1 base from J, the gap between germline ends came to 11 bases. CDR1 and CDR2 (germline): SGHRS, YFSETQ. The CDR3 totals 14 residues. Here the CDR3 reads CASSIGSPNTEAFF. The CDR3 bases are TGCGCCAGCAGCATCGGGAGCCCGAACACTGAAGCTTTCTTT.

The chain has TRBV4-3 and TRBJ2-5, with 9 bases fitting TRBD1. Germline-derived CDR1 and CDR2 are LGHNA and YSLEER. V dropped 4 bases and J dropped 4; count of bases not matched to a gene: 4. The CDR3 extends over 14 amino acids. CDR3 residues: CASSPGQGSETQYF. In nucleotides, the CDR3 is TGCGCCAGCAGCCCTGGACAGGGGTCAGAGACCCAGTACTTC.

The chain employs TRBV7-2 and TRBJ2-2; a weak D match, TRBD1 (6 bases). The V gene's germline CDR1 is SGHTA and CDR2 FQGNSA. The CDR3 sequence is 16 residues long. The V end was cut by 5 bases, the J end by 0 bases, with 13 bases between. CDR3 sequence reads: CASSRQVVSNTGELFF. DNA of the CDR3: TGTGCCAGCAGCCGACAGGTTGTATCGAACACCGGGGAGCTGTTTTTT. The variable domain in full, with the rest retrieved from reference TRBV7-2 and TRBJ2-2, is GAGVSQSPSNKVTEKGKDVELRCDPISGHTALYWYRQSLGQGLEFLIYFQGNSAPDKSGLPSDRFSAERTGGSVSTLTIQRTQQEDSAVYLCASSRQVVSNTGELFFGEGSRLTVL.

This rearrangement joins TRBV9 to TRBJ1-2; TRBD1 is a possible D gene (5 bases). V shed 3 bases and J shed 4 bases, with 19 bases lying between them. Germline-derived CDR1 and CDR2 are SGDLS and YYNGEE. The CDR3 has 16 residues. The CDR3, as DNA: TGTGCCAGCAGCGCTACAGGAGGGGCGAGGTCCTATGGCTACACCTTC. Amino acids: CASSATGGARSYGYTF.

In this sample, this clone turned up once. The V call is TRBV28, the J call TRBJ2-7, with D hard to call. The V gene's germline CDR1 is MDHEN and CDR2 SYDVKM. V was clipped by 2 bases and J by 0 bases, with 5 bases between them. CDR3 length equals 13 residues. CDR3 sequence: CASSLASSYEQYF. The CDR3 nucleotides read TGTGCCAGCAGTTTAGCTAGCTCCTACGAGCAGTACTTC.

The chain is built from TRBV27 and TRBJ1-6, with 7 bases identical to TRBD1. Germline assignment: CDR1 MNHEY and CDR2 SMNVEV (reference sequence). The CDR3 totals 14 residues. With V trimmed by 6 bases and J by 5 bases, 4 bases remained unmatched. For the CDR3, the DNA is TGTGCCAGCAGACAGGGGTTTAATAATTCACCCCTCCACTTT. Its translation is CASRQGFNNSPLHF.

The gene calls are TRBV19 and TRBJ2-7; D may be TRBD1 (6 bases). The V end was cut by 9 bases, the J end by 2 bases, with 14 bases between. The CDR3 covers 13 residues. CDR1 is LNHDA, CDR2 SQIVND, per germline (reference sequence). DNA of the CDR3: TGTGCCAGCAAACAGGGAAGAACCTACGAGCAGTACTTC. Translated: CASKQGRTYEQYF.

The chain joins TRBV29-1 to TRBJ2-7; possibly TRBD1 for D (6 bases). V shed 4 bases and J shed 2 bases, with 15 bases lying between them. The germline V gene has CDR1 SQVTM and CDR2 ANQGSEA. CDR3 size: 14 residues. This CDR3 reads CSVGLGRGTYEQYF. DNA for the CDR3: TGCAGCGTTGGGCTGGGCAGGGGTACCTACGAGCAGTACTTC.

The V and J genes are TRBV6-1 and TRBJ2-3; D may be TRBD1 (6 bases). Germline CDR1 is MNHNS and CDR2 is SASEGT. Trimming stripped 6 bases from V and 4 bases from J, with 17 bases between. This CDR3 has 15 amino acids. CDR3: CASRQDRQTPDTQYF. CDR3 DNA sequence: TGTGCCAGCAGACAGGACAGACAAACTCCAGATACGCAGTATTTT.

The V and J genes are TRBV25-1 and TRBJ1-5; possibly TRBD1 for D (5 bases). Looked up from germline, CDR1 is MGHDK and CDR2 is SYGVNS. Trimming cost V 4 bases and J 7 bases, with 14 bases left between them. The CDR3 is made up of 14 amino acids. CDR3: CASSAWGPNQPQHF. The CDR3 DNA is TGTGCCAGCAGTGCTTGGGGCCCGAACCAGCCCCAGCATTTT.

The chain links TRBV7-2 to TRBJ2-7; 9 nucleotides match TRBD2. This CDR3 contains 16 residues. The V gene end was trimmed by 5 bases and the J gene end by 7 bases; junction bases not matched to a gene: 15. From germline, CDR1 is SGHTA and CDR2 FQGNSA. The CDR3 sequence is CASSLYTGGGALEQYF. The DNA of the CDR3 is TGTGCCAGCAGCCTTTACACGGGCGGGGGGGCTTTAGAGCAGTACTTC. The full variable domain, its missing parts supplied by reference TRBV7-2 and TRBJ2-7, is GAGVSQSPSNKVTEKGKDVELRCDPISGHTALYWYRQSLGQGLEFLIYFQGNSAPDKSGLPSDRFSAERTGGSVSTLTIQRTQQEDSAVYLCASSLYTGGGALEQYFGPGTRLTVT.

The chain has TRBV6-5 and TRBJ1-2; 8 nucleotides align to TRBD1. CDR3 length: 14 residues. With V trimmed by 7 bases and J by 4 bases, 8 bases remained unmatched. Germline V gene data show CDR1 as MNHEY and CDR2 as SVGAGI. The CDR3 loop is CASTPGGQLYGYTF. CDR3 in DNA: TGTGCCAGCACCCCAGGGGGCCAGCTCTATGGCTACACCTTC.

A word on this clone: In the same sample, other DNA sequences code for this CDR3. V and J are TRBV2 and TRBJ1-2, with TRBD1 matching over 10 bases. In germline, CDR1 is SNHLY, CDR2 FYNNEI. V shed 6 bases and J 5 bases; nucleotides not matched to a gene: 3. There are 13 residues in the CDR3. The CDR3 protein is CASRSGQGYGYTF. The CDR3 nucleotides read TGTGCCAGCAGGTCGGGACAGGGGTATGGCTACACCTTC.

The V gene is TRBV5-8, the J gene TRBJ1-1, with TRBD1 matching 7 bases. This CDR3 spans 12 amino acids. The V gene end was trimmed by 0 bases and the J gene end by 11 bases; junction bases not matched to a gene: 4. From germline, CDR1 is SGHTS and CDR2 YDEGEE. The CDR3 DNA reads TGTGCCAGCAGCTTGGGAGGGGGCCGGGCTTTCTTT. Translating gives CASSLGGGRAFF.

V and J are TRBV19 and TRBJ2-2; a possible D gene is TRBD2 (6 bases). V lost 9 bases, J lost 3 bases, and 14 bases lay in between. Germline V gives CDR1 LNHDA, CDR2 SQIVND (reference sequence). This CDR3 has 14 amino acids. The CDR3 DNA follows: TGTGCCAGCAAAACTAGCTGGGACACCGGGGAGCTGTTTTTT. This encodes CASKTSWDTGELFF. The variable domain in full, completed from reference TRBV19 and TRBJ2-2, reads DGGITQSPKYLFRKEGQNVTLSCEQNLNHDAMYWYRQDPGQGLRLIYYSQIVNDFQKGDIAEGYSVSREKKESFPLTVTSAQKNPTAFYLCASKTSWDTGELFFGEGSRLTVL.

This rearrangement joins TRBV4-1 to TRBJ1-4; TRBD1 matches at 7 bases. CDR3 length: 16 amino acids. Germline-derived CDR1 and CDR2 are MGHRA and YSYEKL. V shed 1 base and J 7 bases; nucleotides not matched to a gene: 9. CDR3 in amino acids: CASSQATGRGSEKLFF. The CDR3, as DNA: TGCGCCAGCAGCCAAGCGACAGGGCGCGGTAGTGAAAAACTGTTTTTT.

The V and J genes are TRBV4-1 and TRBJ2-3; no definite D call. The length of the CDR3 is 16 residues. Trimming took off 4 bases at V and 4 bases at J, with 18 bases between the two ends. Germline V lookup: CDR1 MGHRA, CDR2 YSYEKL. The CDR3 DNA sequence: TGCGCCAGCAGCCGAGCCAGGTACGAATCTGCAGATACGCAGTATTTT. This translates into CASSRARYESADTQYF.

As to this clone: Germline and junction disagree at one end, which may indicate a read error. The V gene is TRBV4-1, the J gene TRBJ2-5; 11 nucleotides line up with TRBD1. The germline V gene encodes CDR1 MGHRA and CDR2 YSYEKL. This CDR3 spans 16 amino acids. The CDR3 spells CASSQAPGQGVRRGNF. The DNA for the CDR3 is TGCGCCAGCAGCCAAGCCCCGGGACAGGGGGTGCGACGCGGAAACTTC.